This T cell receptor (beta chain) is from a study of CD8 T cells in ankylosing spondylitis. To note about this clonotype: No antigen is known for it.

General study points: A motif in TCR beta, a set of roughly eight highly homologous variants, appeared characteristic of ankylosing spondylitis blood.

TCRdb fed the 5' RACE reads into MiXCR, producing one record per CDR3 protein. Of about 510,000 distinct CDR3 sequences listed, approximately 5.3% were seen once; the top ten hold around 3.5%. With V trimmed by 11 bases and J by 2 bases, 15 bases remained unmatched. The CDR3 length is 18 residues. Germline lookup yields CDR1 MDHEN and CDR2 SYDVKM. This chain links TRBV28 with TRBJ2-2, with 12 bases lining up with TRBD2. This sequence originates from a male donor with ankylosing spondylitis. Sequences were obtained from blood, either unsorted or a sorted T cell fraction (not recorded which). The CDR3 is CAGNFPLAGGFNTGELFF. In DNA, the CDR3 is TGTGCCGGCAATTTCCCACTAGCGGGGGGCTTCAACACCGGGGAGCTGTTTTTT. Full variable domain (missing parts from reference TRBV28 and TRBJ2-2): DVKVTQSSRYLVKRTGEKVFLECVQDMDHENMFWYRQDPGLGLRLIYFSYDVKMKEKGDIPEGYSVSREKKERFSLILESASTNQTSMYLCAGNFPLAGGFNTGELFFGEGSRLTVL.